This section outlines one TCR beta chain sequence together with its context. As yet, its antigen is unknown. The data belong to a study of post-analysis software for immune sequencing data. The junction had 9 bases not matched to a gene; V was cut back by 2 bases and J by 5 bases. This CDR3 region has 15 residues. Germline CDR1 SGDLS, CDR2 YYNGEE. Study-wide findings and caveats: With TRBV5-6, TRBV5-1 and TRBV20-1 included, about five TRBV segments were more frequent in patients than in controls.

TCR beta cDNA libraries included unique molecular identifiers. Each CDR3 protein is one row after TCRdb ran MiXCR on the PCR reads. The sample includes 750,000 to 950,000 distinct CDR3 sequences, approximately 53% of them seen just once. This TCR derives from a girl aged 10-17 years with multiple sclerosis. Sequences were obtained from blood. V is TRBV9 and J is TRBJ2-5; TRBD2 matches at 7 bases. CDR3 residues: CASSVAGDLRETQYF. CDR3 in DNA: TGTGCCAGCAGCGTGGCGGGAGATCTACGGGAGACCCAGTACTTC.